Reported below is one T cell receptor beta chain. This entry is derived from a study of blood T cell repertoires in COVID-19. Recruitment covered about 25 US areas and drew participants whose ages spanned roughly 18 to 95 years. Symptom resolution, clearance, or two negative PCRs marked the recovered donors of Cohort 3. TCRdb's copy holds only in-frame clones and misses some; the assay was immunoSEQ multiplex PCR. Among 300,000 to 400,000 clones listed, roughly 87% were seen once. This CDR3 is built from 14 residues. Germline CDR1 reads SEHNR; CDR2 reads FQNEAQ (reference sequence). V lost 1 base to trimming and J lost 7 bases; unmatched junction nucleotides: 3.

Material for sequencing was PBMCs or T cells enriched from blood (not recorded which). The sequence was obtained from a woman under 40 who had recovered from COVID-19. The chain couples TRBV7-9 to TRBJ2-2; TRBD1 aligns across 7 bases. The CDR3 nucleotides read TGTGCCAGCAGCTTAGGACACAGGGGCGGGGAGCTGTTTTTT. Protein product: CASSLGHRGGELFF.